Shown below are 23 T cell receptor beta chains from a single sample sequenced in a study of immune evolution from preneoplasia to lung adenocarcinoma. TCRdb keeps only in-frame clones here, not all; method: immunoSEQ multiplex PCR. The profile shows fewer than 5,000 clones, approximately 84% of them singletons. The material sequenced was FFPE adjacent normal lung tissue. The receptors come from a donor of 70 years or more with lung adenocarcinoma.

This clone was recorded a few times. V and J are TRBV19 and TRBJ2-1; weak D call: TRBD1 (5 bases). Trimming stripped 5 bases from V and 11 bases from J, with 19 bases between. The CDR3 totals 14 residues. The germline V gene has CDR1 LNHDA and CDR2 SQIVND (reference sequence). The DNA of the CDR3 is TGTGCCAGTAGTGGGGCTGAACTTGTTTCGAAGCAGTTCTTC. Protein: CASSGAELVSKQFF.

This clone was detected only a few times. The chain couples TRBV11-3 to TRBJ2-1; 12 bases align to TRBD2. The ends lost 5 bases at V and 4 bases at J; junction bases unmatched: 12. In germline, CDR1 is SGHNT, CDR2 YENEEA. The CDR3 is made up of 18 amino acids. CDR3 in DNA: TGTGCCAGCAGCAGCGGACTAGCGGGATATACTTCATACAATGAGCAGTTCTTC. This gives the protein CASSSGLAGYTSYNEQFF.

The chain joins TRBV19 to TRBJ1-3; D is unresolved. This CDR3 has 16 residues. In germline, CDR1 is LNHDA, CDR2 SQIVND (reference sequence). Between the trimmed V and J ends, which lost 6 bases and 0 bases, there was a span of 15 bases. The CDR3 loop reads CASSTKGTISGNTIYF. DNA of the CDR3: TGTGCCAGTAGCACGAAGGGCACAATCTCTGGAAACACCATATATTTT.

The genes are TRBV6-5 and TRBJ2-7; TRBD2 aligns across 11 bases. Germline V lookup: CDR1 MNHEY, CDR2 SVGAGI. Trimming took 2 bases from V and 4 from J; bases not matched to a gene: 4. The CDR3 is made up of 15 amino acids. The CDR3 bases are TGTGCCAGCAGTTACGGGCTAGCGGGAGGTTACGAGCAGTACTTC. Protein sequence: CASSYGLAGGYEQYF.

The J gene is TRBJ1-1, the V gene TRBV5-6, with D possibly being TRBD1 (5 bases). The CDR3 contains 15 residues. Trimming took 0 bases from V and 4 from J, leaving 13 bases between them. Germline CDR1 SGHDT, CDR2 YYEEEE. The CDR3 here is CASSLGVRGTTEAFF. The CDR3 DNA follows: TGTGCCAGCAGCTTGGGAGTAAGGGGAACCACTGAAGCTTTCTTT.

J is TRBJ2-1 and V is TRBV7-3, with 10 bases identical to TRBD2. The J segment lost 2 bases and the V segment lost 6 bases, leaving 4 bases of the junction unmatched. CDR3 length: 15 amino acids. Germline V CDR1 and CDR2: SGHTA, FQGTGA. CDR3 in DNA: TGTGCCAGCAGTTTTACTAGCGGGACCTACAATGAGCAGTTCTTC. It codes for CASSFTSGTYNEQFF.

CDR3: CATADRGGDEKLFF. Written as DNA, the CDR3 is TGTGCCACCGCCGACAGGGGAGGCGATGAAAAACTGTTTTTT. The chain couples TRBV10-3 to TRBJ1-4; 8 positions match TRBD1. CDR1 ENHRY and CDR2 SYGVKD come from the germline V gene. Trimming removed 10 bases from V and 6 bases from J; junction bases left unmatched: 10. This CDR3 has 14 amino acids.

This chain links TRBV6-5 with TRBJ2-7; 7 nucleotides line up with TRBD2. Germline values: CDR1 MNHEY, CDR2 SVGAGI. With 7 bases clipped from V and 0 bases from J, the junction kept 6 bases outside the gene matches. This CDR3 region has 14 residues. The CDR3: CASKRGGLSYEQYF. The CDR3 coding sequence is TGTGCCAGCAAGCGGGGCGGACTCTCCTACGAGCAGTACTTC.

This chain uses TRBV19 with TRBJ1-1; 9 positions match TRBD1. Germline V lookup: CDR1 LNHDA, CDR2 SQIVND (reference sequence). The CDR3 has 15 amino acids. The V gene end was trimmed by 7 bases and the J gene end by 1 base; junction bases not matched to a gene: 7. The CDR3: CASTGTGIWNTEAFF. CDR3 coding DNA: TGTGCCAGTACCGGGACAGGGATATGGAACACTGAAGCTTTCTTT.

This clone was counted a single time. The chain has TRBV29-1 and TRBJ2-1, with D possibly matching TRBD2 (6 bases). The V gene's germline CDR1 is SQVTM and CDR2 ANQGSEA. The CDR3 consists of 8 residues. Trimming pared 7 bases from V and 15 bases from J, leaving 10 bases between. CDR3 in amino acids: CSGGEGFF. The CDR3 DNA sequence: TGCAGCGGGGGGGAAGGGTTCTTC.

The table lists this clone with a count of one. The V gene is TRBV11-3, the J gene TRBJ2-7, with TRBD1 as a possible D gene (6 bases). Germline values: CDR1 SGHNT, CDR2 YENEEA. The ends were cut back, 0 bases at V and 2 bases at J, with 14 bases in the middle. There are 16 residues in the CDR3. The CDR3 DNA follows: TGTGCCAGCAGCTTAGATGGCACAGGGCTAGCCTACGAGCAGTACTTC. This sequence encodes CASSLDGTGLAYEQYF.

The gene calls are TRBV27 and TRBJ2-3; D gene ambiguous. Germline-derived CDR1 and CDR2 are MNHEY and SMNVEV (reference sequence). Trimming took off 8 bases at V and 3 bases at J, with 24 bases between the two ends. The CDR3 contains 17 residues. CDR3 nucleotides: TGTGCCAGCTTAGAGGCAGGCCCCTCCCCGGTAACAGATACGCAGTATTTT. Translated: CASLEAGPSPVTDTQYF.

This chain links TRBV15 with TRBJ2-5; tentatively, D is TRBD2 (6 bases). The length of the CDR3 is 15 residues. V was trimmed by 0 bases and J by 2 bases, leaving 10 bases between them. CDR1 and CDR2 (germline): LNHNV, YYDKDF (reference sequence). The CDR3 sequence: CATSRDTGVQETQYF. CDR3 sequence (DNA): TGTGCCACCAGCAGAGACACGGGGGTGCAAGAGACCCAGTACTTC.

The V call is TRBV9, the J call TRBJ2-2, with 11 bases lining up with TRBD1. J gave up 6 bases and V 6 bases, and 4 bases lay outside the gene matches. Germline lookup yields CDR1 SGDLS and CDR2 YYNGEE. The CDR3 sequence is 14 residues long. The CDR3 sequence is CASTPGQGAGELFF. The DNA for the CDR3 is TGTGCCAGCACCCCGGGACAGGGGGCCGGGGAGCTGTTTTTT.

V gene TRBV10-3 combines with J gene TRBJ1-2; 7 nucleotides align to TRBD1. The CDR3 contains 14 residues. V was clipped by 2 bases and J by 6 bases; unmatched bases: 6. Germline CDR1 ENHRY, CDR2 SYGVKD. The CDR3 loop is CAISEPTGIDGYTF. The CDR3 coding sequence is TGTGCCATCAGTGAGCCGACAGGGATCGATGGCTACACCTTC.

J is TRBJ1-5 and V is TRBV5-1, with D possibly being TRBD1 (5 bases). This CDR3 has 14 amino acids. The ends were cut back, 0 bases at V and 3 bases at J, with 7 bases in the middle. Germline V lookup: CDR1 SGHRS, CDR2 YFSETQ. The CDR3 sequence is CASSLGGVNQPQHF. CDR3 in DNA: TGCGCCAGCAGCTTGGGGGGGGTCAATCAGCCCCAGCATTTT. Filled out from reference TRBV5-1 and TRBJ1-5, the complete variable domain reads KAGVTQTPRYLIKTRGQQVTLSCSPISGHRSVSWYQQTPGQGLQFLFEYFSETQRNKGNFPGRFSGRQFSNSRSEMNVSTLELGDSALYLCASSLGGVNQPQHFGDGTRLSIL.

The V call is TRBV19, the J call TRBJ1-4, with D maybe TRBD1 (5 bases). With 8 bases removed from V and 7 bases from J, the gap between germline ends came to 20 bases. The V gene's germline CDR1 is LNHDA and CDR2 SQIVND (reference sequence). The CDR3 totals 15 residues. This CDR3 is CASAQGTGGGEKLFF. The CDR3 coding sequence is TGTGCCAGTGCCCAAGGGACGGGCGGCGGTGAAAAACTGTTTTTT.

The chain has TRBV30 and TRBJ1-2; D unclear. Germline CDR1 and CDR2: GTSNPN and SVGIG (reference sequence). The CDR3 contains 11 residues. V was pared by 2 bases and J by 6 bases, with 7 bases between. CDR3 in amino acids: CAWSLRNGYTF. The DNA of the CDR3 is TGTGCCTGGAGTTTAAGAAATGGCTACACCTTC. The whole variable domain, filled in from reference TRBV30 and TRBJ1-2, reads SQTIHQWPATLVQPVGSPLSLECTVEGTSNPNLYWYRQAAGRGLQLLFYSVGIGQISSEVPQNLSASRPQDRQFILSSKKLLLSDSGFYLCAWSLRNGYTFGSGTRLTVV.

The chain has TRBV14 and TRBJ2-1; D may be TRBD2 (6 bases). The length of the CDR3 is 17 residues. Trimming pared 4 bases from V and 6 bases from J, leaving 22 bases between. The germline V gene encodes CDR1 SGHDN and CDR2 FVKESK. CDR3 nucleotide sequence: TGTGCCAGCAGCCCCAACTGGGACCGCCGGGGGTTCAATGAGCAGTTCTTC. Protein product: CASSPNWDRRGFNEQFF.

This clone has only one observation. The chain uses TRBV5-6 and TRBJ2-5; D is perhaps TRBD1 (6 bases). V lost 1 base to trimming and J lost 5 bases, with 12 bases between them. CDR3 length: 14 residues. Looked up from germline, CDR1 is SGHDT and CDR2 is YYEEEE. The CDR3 here is CASSLKGDGETQYF. In nucleotides, the CDR3 is TGTGCCAGCAGCTTGAAGGGGGATGGGGAGACCCAGTACTTC.

The gene calls are TRBV30 and TRBJ2-3; possible D gene TRBD1, 6 bases. The CDR3 spans 16 residues. Germline CDR1 and CDR2: GTSNPN and SVGIG (reference sequence). V was clipped by 2 bases and J by 2 bases, with 17 bases between them. CDR3 sequence reads: CAWSSGQPLHTDTQYF. The CDR3 DNA reads as TGTGCCTGGAGTTCCGGACAGCCACTACACACAGATACGCAGTATTTT.

The V call is TRBV6-1, the J call TRBJ1-4, with no clear D. V shed 1 base and J shed 3 bases, with 9 bases lying between them. The germline V gene encodes CDR1 MNHNS and CDR2 SASEGT. The CDR3 contains 15 residues. The CDR3: CASSEGRGANEKLFF. The CDR3 bases are TGTGCCAGCAGTGAAGGGCGGGGAGCTAATGAAAAACTGTTTTTT.

The rearrangement links TRBV11-3 to TRBJ2-1; TRBD2 might be the D (7 bases). The CDR3 totals 12 residues. The ends were cut back, 6 bases at V and 7 bases at J, with 10 bases in the middle. Germline V gene lookup returns CDR1 SGHNT and CDR2 YENEEA. The CDR3 loop is CASRGGGNEQFF. DNA of the CDR3: TGTGCCAGCAGAGGGGGAGGGAATGAGCAGTTCTTC.